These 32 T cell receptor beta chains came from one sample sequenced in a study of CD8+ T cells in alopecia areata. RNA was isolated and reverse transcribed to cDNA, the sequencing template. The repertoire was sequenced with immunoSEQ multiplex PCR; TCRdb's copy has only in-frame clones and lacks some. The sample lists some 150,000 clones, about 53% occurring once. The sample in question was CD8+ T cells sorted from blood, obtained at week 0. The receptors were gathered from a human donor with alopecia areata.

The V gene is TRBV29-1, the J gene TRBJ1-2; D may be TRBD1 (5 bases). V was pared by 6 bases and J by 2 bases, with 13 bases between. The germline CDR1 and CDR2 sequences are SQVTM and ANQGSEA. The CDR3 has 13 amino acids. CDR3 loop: CSVYRDGNYGYTF. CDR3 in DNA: TGCAGCGTATACCGGGACGGCAACTATGGCTACACCTTC.

Here the CDR3 reads CASSRVNNEQFF. As DNA, the CDR3 is TGCGCCAGCAGCCGTGTTAACAATGAGCAGTTCTTC. The chain is built from TRBV4-3 and TRBJ2-1; the D is unclear. Trimming stripped 4 bases from V and 5 bases from J, with 6 bases between. The CDR3 extends over 12 amino acids. The V gene's germline CDR1 is LGHNA and CDR2 YSLEER.

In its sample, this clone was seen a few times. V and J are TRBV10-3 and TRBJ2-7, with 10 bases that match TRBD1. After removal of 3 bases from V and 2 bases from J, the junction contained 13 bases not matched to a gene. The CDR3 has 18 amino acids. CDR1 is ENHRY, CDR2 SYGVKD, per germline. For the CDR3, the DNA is TGTGCCATCAGTGATAGAGACAGGGGGCTGGGGATTGCCTACGAGCAGTACTTC. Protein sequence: CAISDRDRGLGIAYEQYF.

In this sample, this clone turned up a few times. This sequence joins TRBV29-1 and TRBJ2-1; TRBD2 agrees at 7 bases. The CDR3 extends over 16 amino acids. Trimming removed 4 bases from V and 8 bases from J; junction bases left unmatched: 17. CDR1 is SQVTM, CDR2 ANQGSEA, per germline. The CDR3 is CSVVGELAHGDDEQFF. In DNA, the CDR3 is TGCAGCGTTGTAGGGGAACTAGCGCACGGCGACGATGAGCAGTTCTTC.

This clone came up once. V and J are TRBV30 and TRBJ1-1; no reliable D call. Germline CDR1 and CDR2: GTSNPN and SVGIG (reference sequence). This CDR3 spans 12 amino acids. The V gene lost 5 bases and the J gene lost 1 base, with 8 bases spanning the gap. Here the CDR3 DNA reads TGTGCCTGGGAGGACCAGAACACTGAAGCTTTCTTT. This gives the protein CAWEDQNTEAFF.

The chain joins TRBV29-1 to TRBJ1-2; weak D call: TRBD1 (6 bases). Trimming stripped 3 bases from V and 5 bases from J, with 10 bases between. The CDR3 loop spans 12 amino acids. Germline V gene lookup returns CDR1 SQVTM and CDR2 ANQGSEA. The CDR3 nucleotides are TGCAGCGTTGATCTGGGGGCGTATGGCTACACCTTC. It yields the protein CSVDLGAYGYTF.

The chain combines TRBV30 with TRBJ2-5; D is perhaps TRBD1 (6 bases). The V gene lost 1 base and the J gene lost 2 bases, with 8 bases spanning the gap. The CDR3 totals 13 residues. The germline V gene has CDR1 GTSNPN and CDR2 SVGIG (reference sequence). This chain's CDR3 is CAWSEGQQETQYF. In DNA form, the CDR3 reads TGTGCCTGGAGTGAAGGACAGCAAGAGACCCAGTACTTC.

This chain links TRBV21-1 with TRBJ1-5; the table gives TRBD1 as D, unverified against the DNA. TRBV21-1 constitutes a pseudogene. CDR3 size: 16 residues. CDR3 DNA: TGTGCCAGCAGCAAAGAATACAGGGAAAGCAATCAGCCCCAGCATTTT. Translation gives CASSKEYRESNQPQHF.

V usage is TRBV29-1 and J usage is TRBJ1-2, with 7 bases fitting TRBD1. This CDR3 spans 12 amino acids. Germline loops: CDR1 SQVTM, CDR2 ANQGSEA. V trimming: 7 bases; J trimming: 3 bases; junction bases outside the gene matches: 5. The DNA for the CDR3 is TGCAGCGGGGGCGGGACAGACTATGGCTACACCTTC. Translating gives CSGGGTDYGYTF.

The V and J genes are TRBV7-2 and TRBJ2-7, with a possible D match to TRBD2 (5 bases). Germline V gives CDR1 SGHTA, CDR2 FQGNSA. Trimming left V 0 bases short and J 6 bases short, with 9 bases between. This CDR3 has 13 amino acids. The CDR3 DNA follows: TGTGCCAGCAGCTTAGCCGGGAAGGCCGAGCAGTACTTC. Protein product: CASSLAGKAEQYF.

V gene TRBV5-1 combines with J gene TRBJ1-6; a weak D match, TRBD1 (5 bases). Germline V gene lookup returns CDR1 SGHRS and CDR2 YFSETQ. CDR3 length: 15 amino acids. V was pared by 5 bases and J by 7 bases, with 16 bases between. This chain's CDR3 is CASSLFSEGNSPLHF. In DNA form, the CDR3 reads TGCGCCAGCAGTTTATTTAGTGAGGGGAATTCACCCCTCCACTTT.

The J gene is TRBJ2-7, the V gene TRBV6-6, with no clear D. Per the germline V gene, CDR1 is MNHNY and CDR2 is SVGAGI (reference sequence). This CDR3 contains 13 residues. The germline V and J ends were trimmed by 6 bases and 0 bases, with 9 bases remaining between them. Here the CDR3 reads CASSLTDSYEQYF. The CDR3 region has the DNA TGTGCCAGCAGCCTCACTGACTCCTACGAGCAGTACTTC.

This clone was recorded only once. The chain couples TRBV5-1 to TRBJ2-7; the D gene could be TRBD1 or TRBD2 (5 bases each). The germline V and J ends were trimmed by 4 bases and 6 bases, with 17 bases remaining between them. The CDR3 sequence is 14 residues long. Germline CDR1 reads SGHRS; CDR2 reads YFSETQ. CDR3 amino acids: CASSPRDQDLEQYF. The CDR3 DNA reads TGCGCCAGCAGCCCTCGGGACCAAGACCTCGAGCAGTACTTC.

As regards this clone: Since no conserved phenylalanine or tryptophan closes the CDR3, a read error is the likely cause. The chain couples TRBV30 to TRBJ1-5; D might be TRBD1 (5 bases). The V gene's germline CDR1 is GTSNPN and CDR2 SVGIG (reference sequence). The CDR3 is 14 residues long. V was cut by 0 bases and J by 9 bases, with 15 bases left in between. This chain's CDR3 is CAWSVTSGAAPQHL. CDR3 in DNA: TGTGCCTGGAGTGTGACCTCCGGGGCTGCGCCCCAGCATCTT.

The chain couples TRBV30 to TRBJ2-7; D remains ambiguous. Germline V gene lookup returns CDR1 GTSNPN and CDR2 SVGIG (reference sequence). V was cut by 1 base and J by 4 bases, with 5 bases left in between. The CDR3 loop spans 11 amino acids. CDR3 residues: CAWSDHYEQYF. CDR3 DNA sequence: TGTGCCTGGAGTGACCATTACGAGCAGTACTTC.

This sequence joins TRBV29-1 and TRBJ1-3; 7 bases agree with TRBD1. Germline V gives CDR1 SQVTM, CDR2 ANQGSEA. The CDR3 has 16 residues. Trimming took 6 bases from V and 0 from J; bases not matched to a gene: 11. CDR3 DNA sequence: TGCAGCGTGACGGACAGGCACCCCTCCTCTGGAAACACCATATATTTT. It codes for CSVTDRHPSSGNTIYF.

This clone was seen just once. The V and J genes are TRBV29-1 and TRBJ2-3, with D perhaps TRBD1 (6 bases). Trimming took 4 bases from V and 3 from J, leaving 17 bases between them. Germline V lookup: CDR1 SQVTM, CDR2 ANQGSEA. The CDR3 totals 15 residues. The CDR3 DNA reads TGCAGCGTTGTGGGCCGGGGACACCTAACAGATACGCAGTATTTT. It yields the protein CSVVGRGHLTDTQYF.

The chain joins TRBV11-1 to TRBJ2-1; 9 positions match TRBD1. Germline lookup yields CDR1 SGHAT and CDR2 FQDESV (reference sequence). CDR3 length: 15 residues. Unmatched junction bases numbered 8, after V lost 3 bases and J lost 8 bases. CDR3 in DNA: TGTGCCAGCAGCTTTGGGACAGGGAATCAACATGAGCAGTTCTTC. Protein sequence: CASSFGTGNQHEQFF.

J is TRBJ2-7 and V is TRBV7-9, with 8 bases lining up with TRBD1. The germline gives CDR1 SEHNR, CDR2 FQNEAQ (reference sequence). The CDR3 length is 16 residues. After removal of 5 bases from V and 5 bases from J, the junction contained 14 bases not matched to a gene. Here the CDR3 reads CASSAMQGAGRNEQYF. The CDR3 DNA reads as TGTGCCAGCAGCGCTATGCAGGGGGCTGGCCGTAACGAGCAGTACTTC.

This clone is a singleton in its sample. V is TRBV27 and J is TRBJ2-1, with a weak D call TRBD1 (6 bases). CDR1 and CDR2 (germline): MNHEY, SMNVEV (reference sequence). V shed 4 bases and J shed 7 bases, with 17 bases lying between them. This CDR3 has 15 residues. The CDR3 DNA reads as TGTGCCAGCAGTTCGGGACAATTTTTTGGGAATGAGCAGTTCTTC. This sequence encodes CASSSGQFFGNEQFF.

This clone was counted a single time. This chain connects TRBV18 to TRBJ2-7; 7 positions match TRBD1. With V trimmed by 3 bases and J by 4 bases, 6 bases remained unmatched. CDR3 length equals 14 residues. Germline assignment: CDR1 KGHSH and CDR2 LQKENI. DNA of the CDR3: TGTGCCAGCTCACCTGGGACAGCGATATACGAGCAGTACTTC. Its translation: CASSPGTAIYEQYF.

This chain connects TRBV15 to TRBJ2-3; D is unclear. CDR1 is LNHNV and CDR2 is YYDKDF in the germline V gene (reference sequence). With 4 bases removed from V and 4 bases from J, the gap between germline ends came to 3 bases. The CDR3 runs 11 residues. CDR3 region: CATSTSDTQYF. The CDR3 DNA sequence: TGTGCCACCAGCACATCAGATACGCAGTATTTT.

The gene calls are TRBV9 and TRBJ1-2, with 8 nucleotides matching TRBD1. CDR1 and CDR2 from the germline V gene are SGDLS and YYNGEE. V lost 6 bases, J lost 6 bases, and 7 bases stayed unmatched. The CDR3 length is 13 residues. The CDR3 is CASTLTGDHGYTF. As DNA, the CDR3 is TGTGCCAGCACCTTGACAGGGGACCATGGCTACACCTTC.

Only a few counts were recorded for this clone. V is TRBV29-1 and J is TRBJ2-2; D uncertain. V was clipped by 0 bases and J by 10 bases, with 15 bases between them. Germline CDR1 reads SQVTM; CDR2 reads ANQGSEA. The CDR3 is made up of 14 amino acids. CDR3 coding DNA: TGCAGCGTTGAAGAGGTATCCTCTTCAGTGGAGCTGTTTTTT. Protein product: CSVEEVSSSVELFF.

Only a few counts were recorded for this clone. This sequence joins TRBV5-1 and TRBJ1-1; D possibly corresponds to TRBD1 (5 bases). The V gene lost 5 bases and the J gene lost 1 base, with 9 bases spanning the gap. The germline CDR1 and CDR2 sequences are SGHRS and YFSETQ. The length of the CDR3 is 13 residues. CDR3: CASSAGQNTEAFF. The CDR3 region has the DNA TGCGCCAGCAGTGCAGGGCAGAACACTGAAGCTTTCTTT.

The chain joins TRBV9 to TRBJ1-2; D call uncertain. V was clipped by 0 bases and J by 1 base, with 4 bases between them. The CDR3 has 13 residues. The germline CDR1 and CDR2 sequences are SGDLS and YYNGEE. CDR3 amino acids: CASSVGDNYGYTF. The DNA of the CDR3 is TGTGCCAGCAGCGTAGGGGATAACTATGGCTACACCTTC.

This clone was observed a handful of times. The CDR3 protein is CASSPGTYNEQFF. CDR3 sequence (DNA): TGTGCCAGTAGTCCCGGGACCTACAATGAGCAGTTCTTC. This sequence joins TRBV19 and TRBJ2-1; D might be TRBD2 (5 bases). CDR3 length: 13 residues. The V end lost 5 bases, the J end lost 2 bases, and 7 bases lay between the germline ends. Germline V CDR1 and CDR2: LNHDA, SQIVND (reference sequence).

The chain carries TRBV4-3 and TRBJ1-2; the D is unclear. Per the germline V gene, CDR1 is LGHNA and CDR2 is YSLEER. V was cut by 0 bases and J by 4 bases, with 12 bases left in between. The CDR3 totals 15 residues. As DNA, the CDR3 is TGCGCCAGCAGCCAAGATGTCGACCCCCTCTATGGCTACACCTTC. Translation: CASSQDVDPLYGYTF.

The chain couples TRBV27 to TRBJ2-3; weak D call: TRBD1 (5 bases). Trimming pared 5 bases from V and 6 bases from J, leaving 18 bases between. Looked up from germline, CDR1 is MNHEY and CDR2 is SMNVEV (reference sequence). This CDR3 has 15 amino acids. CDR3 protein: CASSRPDIIMDTQYF. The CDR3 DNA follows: TGTGCCAGCAGTCGACCGGACATCATAATGGATACGCAGTATTTT.

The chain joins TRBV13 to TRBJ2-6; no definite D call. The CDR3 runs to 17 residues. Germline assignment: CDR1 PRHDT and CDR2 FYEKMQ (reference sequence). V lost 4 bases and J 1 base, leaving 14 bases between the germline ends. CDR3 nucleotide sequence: TGTGCCAGCAGCTCCAGAGAAGCAATATCTGGGGCCAACGTCCTGACTTTC. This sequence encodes CASSSREAISGANVLTF. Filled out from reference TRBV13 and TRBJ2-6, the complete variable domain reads AAGVIQSPRHLIKEKRETATLKCYPIPRHDTVYWYQQGPGQDPQFLISFYEKMQSDKGSIPDRFSAQQFSDYHSELNMSSLELGDSALYFCASSSREAISGANVLTFGAGSRLTVL.

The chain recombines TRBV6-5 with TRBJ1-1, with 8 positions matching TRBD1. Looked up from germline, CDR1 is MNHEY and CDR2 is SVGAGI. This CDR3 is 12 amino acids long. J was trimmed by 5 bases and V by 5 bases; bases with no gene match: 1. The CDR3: CASSHRGTEAFF. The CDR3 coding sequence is TGTGCCAGCAGTCACAGGGGGACTGAAGCTTTCTTT.

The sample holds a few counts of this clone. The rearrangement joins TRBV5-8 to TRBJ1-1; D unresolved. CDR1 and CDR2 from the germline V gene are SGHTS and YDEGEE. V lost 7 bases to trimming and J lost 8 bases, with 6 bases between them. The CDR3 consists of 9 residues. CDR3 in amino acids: CASLREAFF. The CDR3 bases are TGTGCCAGCTTACGCGAAGCTTTCTTT. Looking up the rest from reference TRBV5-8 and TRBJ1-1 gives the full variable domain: EAGVTQSPTHLIKTRGQQATLRCSPISGHTSVYWYQQALGLGLQFLLWYDEGEERNRGNFPPRFSGRQFPNYSSELNVNALELEDSALYLCASLREAFFGQGTRLTVV.